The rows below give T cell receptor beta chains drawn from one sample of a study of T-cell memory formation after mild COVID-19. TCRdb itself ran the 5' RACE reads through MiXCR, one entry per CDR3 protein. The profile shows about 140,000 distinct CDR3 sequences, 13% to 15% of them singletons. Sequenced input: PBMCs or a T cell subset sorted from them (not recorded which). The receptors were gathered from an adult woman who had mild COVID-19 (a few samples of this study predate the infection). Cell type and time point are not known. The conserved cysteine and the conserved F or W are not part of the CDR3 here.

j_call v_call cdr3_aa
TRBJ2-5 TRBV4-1 ASSQDRGSGVQETQY
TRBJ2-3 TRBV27 ASRMYASTDTQY
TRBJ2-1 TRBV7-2 ASSPVSNPEQF
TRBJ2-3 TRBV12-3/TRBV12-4 ASSGTADTQY
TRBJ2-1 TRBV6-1 ASSEEPGTTSYNEQF
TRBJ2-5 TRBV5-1 ASSAGTSGKPGQETQY
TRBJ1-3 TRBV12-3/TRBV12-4 ASRPHTEGNTIY
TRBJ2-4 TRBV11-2 ASSLDGWGGLAKNIQY
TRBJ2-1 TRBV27 ASSFLPPEQF
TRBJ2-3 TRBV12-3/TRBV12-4 ASSWGDSGPDTQY
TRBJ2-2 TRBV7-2 ASSLPDSNTGELF
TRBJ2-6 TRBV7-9 ASSLAGYGANVLT
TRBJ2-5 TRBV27 ASSLSRGGETQY
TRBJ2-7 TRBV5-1 ASSQDSTYEQY
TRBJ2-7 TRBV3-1 ASSQDLAGSYEQY
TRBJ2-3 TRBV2 ASSSTGTSGSFSDTQY
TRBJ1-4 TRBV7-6 ASRHREANEKLF
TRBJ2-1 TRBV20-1 SARLGLGVYNEQF
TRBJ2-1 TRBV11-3 ASSLVSVNEQF
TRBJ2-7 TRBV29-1 SVEEKGWQQY
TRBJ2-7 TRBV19 ASSSRDYSYEQY
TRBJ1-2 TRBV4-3 ASSQVVTGWYGYT
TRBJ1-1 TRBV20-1 SARETGDTEAF
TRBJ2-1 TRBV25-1 ASSDLGRPEV
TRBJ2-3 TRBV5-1 ASSAALAGASSTDTQY
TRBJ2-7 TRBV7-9 ASEGLLSSYEQY
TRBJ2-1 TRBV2 ASRTGVYNEQF
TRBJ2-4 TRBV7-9 ASSSPDRGNIQY
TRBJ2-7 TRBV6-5 ASSPGFHEQY
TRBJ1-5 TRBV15 ATSRLGGYSNQPQH
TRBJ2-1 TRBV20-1 SAGEGTGINEQF
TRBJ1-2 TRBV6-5 ASSYSKGYGYT
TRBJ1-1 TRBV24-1 ATSSGRGTEAF
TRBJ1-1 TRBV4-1 ASSQVGGLTEAF
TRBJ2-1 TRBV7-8 ASSLVGGDEQF
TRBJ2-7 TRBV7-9 ASSSLDQQQY
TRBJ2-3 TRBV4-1 ASSQGRANDTQY
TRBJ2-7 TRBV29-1 SVDYGSYEQY
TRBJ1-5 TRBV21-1 ASSNGEPGDSNQPQH
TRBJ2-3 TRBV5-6 ASSLLLLAGGTDTQY
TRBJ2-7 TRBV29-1 SVGAWDPYEQY
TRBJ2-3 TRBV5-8 ACSLWGTGGTDTQY
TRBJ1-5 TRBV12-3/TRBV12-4 ASSFRAGQPQH
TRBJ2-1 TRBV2 ASRGRESYNEQF
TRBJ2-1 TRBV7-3 ASSPNLGARDEQF
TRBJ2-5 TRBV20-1 SARDLAVKETQY
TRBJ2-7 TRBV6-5 ASSPHSSYEQY
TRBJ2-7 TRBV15 ATSSAGTGVYEQY
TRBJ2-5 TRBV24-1 ATSEGSHSNRARETQY
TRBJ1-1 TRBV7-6 ASSLASQGDTEAF
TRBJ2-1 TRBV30 AWTRTNEQF
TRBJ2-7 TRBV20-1 SAPRLAGDSYEQY
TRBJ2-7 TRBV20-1 SARGTRLVGEQY
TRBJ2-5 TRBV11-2 ASSLGLAYQETQY
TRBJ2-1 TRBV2 ASKTGGLNNEQF
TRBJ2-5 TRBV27 ASRPGFSRGETQY
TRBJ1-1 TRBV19 ASSIWGKTEAF
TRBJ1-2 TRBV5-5 ASRPPRDGRPGIYGYT
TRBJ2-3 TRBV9 ASNKGVSTDTQY
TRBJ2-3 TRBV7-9 ASSLVSGTDTQY